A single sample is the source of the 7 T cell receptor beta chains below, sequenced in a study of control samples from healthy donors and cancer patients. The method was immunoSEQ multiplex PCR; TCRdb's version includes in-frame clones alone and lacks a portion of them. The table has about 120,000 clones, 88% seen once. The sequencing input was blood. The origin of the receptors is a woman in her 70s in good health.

CDR3 sequence: CASNAWGQGVPGYTF. For the CDR3, the DNA is TGTGCCAGCAATGCGTGGGGACAGGGCGTCCCTGGCTACACCTTC. V gene TRBV7-9 combines with J gene TRBJ1-2; 9 nucleotides match TRBD1. Germline loops: CDR1 SEHNR, CDR2 FQNEAQ (reference sequence). V was pared by 7 bases and J by 7 bases, with 13 bases of the junction left unmatched. CDR3 length: 15 amino acids.

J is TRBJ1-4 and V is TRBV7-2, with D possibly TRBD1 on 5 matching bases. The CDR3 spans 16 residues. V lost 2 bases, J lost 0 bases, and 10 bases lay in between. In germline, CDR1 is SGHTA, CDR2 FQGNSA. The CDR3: CASSLRDGATNEKLFF. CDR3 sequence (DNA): TGTGCCAGCAGCTTAAGGGACGGAGCAACTAATGAAAAACTGTTTTTT.

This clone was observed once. The CDR3 DNA is TGTGCCAGCAGCCCCGACAGGGTCGGCTCACCCCTCCACTTT. This sequence encodes CASSPDRVGSPLHF. This chain links TRBV3-1 (or the pseudogene TRBV3-2) with TRBJ1-6, with TRBD1 identical over 7 bases. The CDR3 runs to 14 residues. Germline CDR1 is LGHDT and CDR2 is YNNKEL (reference sequence). The J segment lost 10 bases and the V segment lost 4 bases, leaving 7 bases of the junction unmatched.

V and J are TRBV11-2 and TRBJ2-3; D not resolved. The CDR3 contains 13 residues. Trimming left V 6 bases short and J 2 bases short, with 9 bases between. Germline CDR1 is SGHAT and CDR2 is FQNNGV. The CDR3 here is CASRAWDTDTQYF. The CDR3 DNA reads TGTGCCAGCAGGGCTTGGGACACAGATACGCAGTATTTT. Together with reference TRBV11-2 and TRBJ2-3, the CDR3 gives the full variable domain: EAGVAQSPRYKIIEKRQSVAFWCNPISGHATLYWYQQILGQGPKLLIQFQNNGVVDDSQLPKDRFSAERLKGVDSTLKIQPAKLEDSAVYLCASRAWDTDTQYFGPGTRLTVL.

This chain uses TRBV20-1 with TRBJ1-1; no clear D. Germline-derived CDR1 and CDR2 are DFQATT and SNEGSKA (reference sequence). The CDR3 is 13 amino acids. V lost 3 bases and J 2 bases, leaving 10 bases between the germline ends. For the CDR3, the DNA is TGCAGTGCTAGTAGAGGGATTAACACTGAAGCTTTCTTT. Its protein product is CSASRGINTEAFF.

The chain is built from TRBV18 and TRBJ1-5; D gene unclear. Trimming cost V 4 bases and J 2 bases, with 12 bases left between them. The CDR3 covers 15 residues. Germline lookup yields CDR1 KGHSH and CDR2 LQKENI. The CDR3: CASSQGGGGNQPQHF. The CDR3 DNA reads TGTGCCAGCTCACAGGGAGGCGGAGGCAATCAGCCCCAGCATTTT.

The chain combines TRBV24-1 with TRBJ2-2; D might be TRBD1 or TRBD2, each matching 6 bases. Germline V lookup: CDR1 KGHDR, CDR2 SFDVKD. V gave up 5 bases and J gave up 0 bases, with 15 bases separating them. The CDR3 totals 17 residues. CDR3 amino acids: CATSAWGANANTGELFF. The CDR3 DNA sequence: TGTGCCACCAGTGCTTGGGGGGCCAACGCGAACACCGGGGAGCTGTTTTTT.